These 10 T cell receptor beta chains share one sample of origin, sequenced in a study of blood T cell repertoires in COVID-19. The table came from immunoSEQ multiplex PCR; TCRdb's copy has only in-frame clones and leaves some out. The sample carries about 240,000 clones, about 80% recorded once. The specimen was peripheral blood. The receptors here all came from an elderly woman with acute or convalescent COVID-19.

This clone was detected many times. The V gene is TRBV5-6, the J gene TRBJ2-2; 7 bases match TRBD2. V gave up 3 bases and J gave up 1 base; unmatched junction bases: 6. This CDR3 comprises 16 residues. Germline-derived CDR1 and CDR2 are SGHDT and YYEEEE. The CDR3 is CASSSWDYLNTGELFF. CDR3 DNA: TGTGCCAGCAGCTCCTGGGACTACTTGAACACCGGGGAGCTGTTTTTT.

The V and J genes are TRBV19 and TRBJ2-1; 9 nucleotides align to TRBD2. Germline lookup yields CDR1 LNHDA and CDR2 SQIVND (reference sequence). V dropped 7 bases and J dropped 4; count of bases not matched to a gene: 8. The length of the CDR3 is 15 residues. CDR3 residues: CASTARGGAYNEQFF. CDR3 sequence (DNA): TGTGCCAGTACCGCTCGCGGGGGGGCTTACAATGAGCAGTTCTTC. Complete variable domain (other parts from reference TRBV19 and TRBJ2-1): DGGITQSPKYLFRKEGQNVTLSCEQNLNHDAMYWYRQDPGQGLRLIYYSQIVNDFQKGDIAEGYSVSREKKESFPLTVTSAQKNPTAFYLCASTARGGAYNEQFFGPGTRLTVL.

This clone showed up just a few times. The V and J genes are TRBV4-1 and TRBJ1-3; 8 bases match TRBD1. Germline V gene data show CDR1 as MGHRA and CDR2 as YSYEKL. Losses at the gene ends were 4 bases for V and 2 bases for J; bases not matched to a gene: 7. This CDR3 contains 16 residues. The CDR3 region is CASSRGQGWTGNTIYF. The CDR3 DNA reads TGCGCCAGCAGCCGAGGACAGGGATGGACTGGAAACACCATATATTTT.

This sequence joins TRBV7-5 and TRBJ1-5; the DNA was not used to check the table's D call, TRBD1. TRBV7-5 is recorded as a pseudogene. The CDR3 contains 19 residues. The CDR3 DNA reads TGTGCCAGAAGCTCCGCGGGACAGGGTAATCCCTATGGCAATCAGCCCCAGCATTTT. The encoded protein is CARSSAGQGNPYGNQPQHF.

This chain links TRBV3-1 (or the pseudogene TRBV3-2) with TRBJ1-6; 8 bases map to TRBD1. Germline V lookup: CDR1 LGHDT, CDR2 YNNKEL (reference sequence). V trimming: 4 bases; J trimming: 6 bases; junction bases outside the gene matches: 8. The CDR3 totals 16 residues. The CDR3 nucleotides read TGTGCCAGCAGCCCATACGGGACAGGAGGTAATTCACCCCTCCACTTT. Translating it yields CASSPYGTGGNSPLHF.

Only a few counts were recorded for this clone. The chain joins TRBV7-9 to TRBJ2-2; 12 bases fit TRBD2. In germline, CDR1 is SEHNR, CDR2 FQNEAQ (reference sequence). V trimming: 6 bases; J trimming: 4 bases; junction bases outside the gene matches: 9. This CDR3 is 17 amino acids long. The CDR3 DNA follows: TGTGCCAGCAGACAGGGACTAGCGGGCCCCTCCACCGGGGAGCTGTTTTTT. Its protein is CASRQGLAGPSTGELFF. Variable domain in full (rest from reference TRBV7-9 and TRBJ2-2): DTGVSQNPRHKITKRGQNVTFRCDPISEHNRLYWYRQTLGQGPEFLTYFQNEAQLEKSRLLSDRFSAERPKGSFSTLEIQRTEQGDSAMYLCASRQGLAGPSTGELFFGEGSRLTVL.

This clone was observed a handful of times. The V call is TRBV5-1, the J call TRBJ1-6, with TRBD1 matching over 7 bases. The CDR3 length is 13 residues. Germline V gene sequence: CDR1 SGHRS, CDR2 YFSETQ. V lost 3 bases, J lost 10 bases, and 4 bases stayed unmatched. The CDR3, as DNA: TGCGCCAGCAGCTCACAGGGGCAGTCACCCCTCCACTTT. Protein sequence: CASSSQGQSPLHF.

The CDR3 DNA reads as TGTGCCAGCGGGAGCCACAGACCCGGTTTTGGCTACACCTTC. Protein product: CASGSHRPGFGYTF. The rearrangement links TRBV6-5 to TRBJ1-2; no reliable D call. CDR1 and CDR2 (germline): MNHEY, SVGAGI. V was cut by 8 bases and J by 7 bases, with 20 bases left in between. The CDR3 covers 14 residues.

The chain has TRBV7-2 and TRBJ1-5; D perhaps matches TRBD1 (6 bases). V was clipped by 1 base and J by 6 bases, with 22 bases between them. CDR1 is SGHTA, CDR2 FQGNSA, per germline. The CDR3 has 18 residues. The DNA for the CDR3 is TGTGCCAGCAGCTTAGGCTGGGGCAGGGACAAAAGGACTCAGCCCCAGCATTTT. As protein: CASSLGWGRDKRTQPQHF.

This clone was seen more than once but under ten times. J is TRBJ1-3 and V is TRBV2; 11 bases map to TRBD1. Germline V gene sequence: CDR1 SNHLY, CDR2 FYNNEI. This CDR3 region has 15 residues. After removal of 8 bases from V and 0 bases from J, the junction contained 3 bases not matched to a gene. CDR3 loop: CASGQGAPSGNTIYF. Here the CDR3 DNA reads TGTGCCAGCGGACAGGGGGCGCCCTCTGGAAACACCATATATTTT.